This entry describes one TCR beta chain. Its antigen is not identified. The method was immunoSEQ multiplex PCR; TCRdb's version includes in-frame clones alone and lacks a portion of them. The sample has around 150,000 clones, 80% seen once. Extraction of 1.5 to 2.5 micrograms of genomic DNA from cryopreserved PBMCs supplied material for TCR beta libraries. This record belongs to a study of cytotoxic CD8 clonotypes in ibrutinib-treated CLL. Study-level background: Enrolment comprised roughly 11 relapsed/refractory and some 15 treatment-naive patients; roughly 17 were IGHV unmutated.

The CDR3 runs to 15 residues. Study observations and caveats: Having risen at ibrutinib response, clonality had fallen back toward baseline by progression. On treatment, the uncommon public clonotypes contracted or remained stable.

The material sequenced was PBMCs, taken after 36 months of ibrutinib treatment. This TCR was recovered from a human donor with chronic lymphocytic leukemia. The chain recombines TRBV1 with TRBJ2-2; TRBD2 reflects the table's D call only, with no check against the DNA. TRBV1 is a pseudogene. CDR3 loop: CTSSQESRSWGELFF. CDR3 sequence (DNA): TGCACCAGCAGCCAAGAGTCTCGGAGTTGGGGGGAGCTGTTTTTT.